These 21 T cell receptor beta chains share one sample of origin, sequenced in a study of blood T cell repertoires in COVID-19. Here immunoSEQ multiplex PCR was the method, and the copy in TCRdb shows in-frame clones only, minus some. The sample holds just over 80,000 clones, around 89% seen once. The sequenced material came from PBMCs or T cells enriched from blood (not recorded which). These receptors originate from a woman in her fifties or sixties with acute COVID-19.

The rearrangement uses TRBV24-1 and TRBJ1-2; D possibly corresponds to TRBD1 (5 bases). The V and J ends lost 2 bases and 2 bases respectively, with 8 bases between them. Germline CDR1 KGHDR, CDR2 SFDVKD. The CDR3 totals 14 residues. The CDR3 nucleotides are TGTGCCACCAGTGATTACGGGGGGAACTATGGCTACACCTTC. It translates to CATSDYGGNYGYTF.

The chain has TRBV10-1 and TRBJ1-1; D is ambiguous. CDR1 and CDR2 (germline): WNHNN, SYGVQD (reference sequence). This CDR3 is 13 amino acids long. V dropped 2 bases and J dropped 1 base, with 5 bases sitting between them. In DNA, the CDR3 is TGCGCCAGCAGTGAGACTTCGAACACTGAAGCTTTCTTT. This translates into CASSETSNTEAFF.

This clone occurred a few times. This chain uses TRBV30 with TRBJ2-2, with 8 bases identical to TRBD1. The V segment lost 0 bases and the J segment 3 bases; nucleotides outside the gene matches: 6. The CDR3 has 16 amino acids. Germline CDR1 and CDR2: GTSNPN and SVGIG (reference sequence). CDR3 amino acids: CAWSVRRGLDTGELFF. The DNA of the CDR3 is TGTGCCTGGAGTGTACGCAGGGGGCTAGACACCGGGGAGCTGTTTTTT.

The chain couples TRBV25-1 to TRBJ1-2; a possible D gene is TRBD1 (6 bases). There are 14 residues in the CDR3. V lost 6 bases to trimming and J lost 3 bases, with 14 bases between them. Germline V gives CDR1 MGHDK, CDR2 SYGVNS. CDR3 DNA: TGTGCCAGCAGGGGGGCCGGGACGGACTATGGCTACACCTTC. Translation: CASRGAGTDYGYTF.

The genes are TRBV11-2 and TRBJ2-3, with D unresolved. The CDR3 totals 13 residues. Germline CDR1 and CDR2: SGHAT and FQNNGV. Trimming removed 4 bases from V and 6 bases from J, with 11 bases in between. The CDR3 coding sequence is TGTGCCAGCAGCTCCGAGGTGAGGGATACGCAGTATTTT. Translating it yields CASSSEVRDTQYF.

In this sample, this clone turned up once. V is TRBV6-4 and J is TRBJ1-6, with D perhaps TRBD1 (5 bases). Germline V gene data show CDR1 as MRHNA and CDR2 as SNTAGT. The V gene lost 6 bases and the J gene lost 8 bases, with 11 bases spanning the gap. CDR3 length: 13 amino acids. The CDR3 region has the DNA TGTGCCAGCAGCGGCGGGGGGGATTCACCCCTCCACTTT. Protein: CASSGGGDSPLHF.

This clone was picked up one time. The rearrangement joins TRBV11-3 to TRBJ1-2; 7 bases are shared with TRBD1. Germline V lookup: CDR1 SGHNT, CDR2 YENEEA. Trimming took 3 bases from V and 2 from J; bases not matched to a gene: 0. This CDR3 has 13 amino acids. The CDR3 coding sequence is TGTGCCAGCAGCTTGGGACAGAACTATGGCTACACCTTC. Its protein product is CASSLGQNYGYTF.

The chain couples TRBV6-5 to TRBJ2-5; tentative D call: TRBD1 (6 bases). CDR3 length: 14 amino acids. V lost 0 bases and J 3 bases, leaving 8 bases between the germline ends. Germline CDR1 MNHEY, CDR2 SVGAGI. This CDR3 is CASSYSGGKETQYF. CDR3 in DNA: TGTGCCAGCAGTTACTCAGGGGGAAAAGAGACCCAGTACTTC.

This clone was observed a single time. This chain connects TRBV3-1 (or the pseudogene TRBV3-2) to TRBJ1-6, with a weak D call TRBD1 (6 bases). This CDR3 is built from 16 residues. The V gene's germline CDR1 is LGHDT and CDR2 YNNKEL (reference sequence). The V and J ends lost 2 bases and 8 bases respectively, with 16 bases between them. The CDR3: CASSQPTGRTDSPLHF. In DNA, the CDR3 is TGTGCCAGCAGCCAACCGACAGGCCGTACGGATTCACCCCTCCACTTT.

This rearrangement joins TRBV27 to TRBJ2-1, with TRBD2 as a possible D gene (6 bases). CDR1 and CDR2 from the germline V gene are MNHEY and SMNVEV (reference sequence). There are 15 residues in the CDR3. Trimming took off 2 bases at V and 2 bases at J, with 10 bases between the two ends. In nucleotides, the CDR3 is TGTGCCAGCAGTTTACTAGCGATAGCCTACAATGAGCAGTTCTTC. Its protein is CASSLLAIAYNEQFF.

The chain employs TRBV30 and TRBJ1-2; possible D gene TRBD1, 6 bases. Trimming removed 5 bases at V and 7 bases at J, with 11 bases between. Per germline, CDR1 GTSNPN and CDR2 SVGIG (reference sequence). The CDR3 has 11 residues. The CDR3 loop reads CAWDKGGGYTF. In nucleotides, the CDR3 is TGTGCCTGGGATAAAGGGGGTGGCTACACCTTC. Drawing the rest from reference TRBV30 and TRBJ1-2, the complete variable domain is SQTIHQWPATLVQPVGSPLSLECTVEGTSNPNLYWYRQAAGRGLQLLFYSVGIGQISSEVPQNLSASRPQDRQFILSSKKLLLSDSGFYLCAWDKGGGYTFGSGTRLTVV.

The chain links TRBV9 to TRBJ2-1, with 7 bases identical to TRBD1. The J segment lost 0 bases and the V segment lost 0 bases, leaving 0 bases of the junction unmatched. The CDR3 extends over 15 amino acids. Germline values: CDR1 SGDLS, CDR2 YYNGEE. The CDR3 DNA sequence: TGTGCCAGCAGCGTAGGACAGGGCTCCTACAATGAGCAGTTCTTC. It codes for CASSVGQGSYNEQFF.

This clone has just one count. The chain is built from TRBV13 and TRBJ2-7; tentatively, D is TRBD1 (6 bases). CDR1 is PRHDT and CDR2 is FYEKMQ in the germline V gene (reference sequence). V was pared by 5 bases and J by 4 bases, with 18 bases between. The CDR3 consists of 15 residues. In DNA form, the CDR3 reads TGTGCCAGCAGCCACCCGACGGACAGTGTTTACGAGCAGTACTTC. Residues: CASSHPTDSVYEQYF.

The chain recombines TRBV30 with TRBJ2-3; 10 bases match TRBD2. The CDR3 is 15 amino acids. The trim removed 5 bases at V and 1 base at J, leaving 6 bases unmatched. Germline V gene data show CDR1 as GTSNPN and CDR2 as SVGIG (reference sequence). The CDR3 nucleotides are TGTGCCTGGGGATTTGGACTAGCGGGCACAGATACGCAGTATTTT. Residues: CAWGFGLAGTDTQYF.

The chain links TRBV3-1 (or the pseudogene TRBV3-2) to TRBJ2-7, with a possible D match to TRBD1 (6 bases). Germline V gene data show CDR1 as LGHDT and CDR2 as YNNKEL (reference sequence). Trimming left V 1 base short and J 0 bases short, with 7 bases between. The CDR3 consists of 14 residues. DNA of the CDR3: TGTGCCAGCAGCCAAGGGGACACCTCCTACGAGCAGTACTTC. It specifies CASSQGDTSYEQYF.

V is TRBV11-1 and J is TRBJ2-7, with D hard to call. In germline, CDR1 is SGHAT, CDR2 FQDESV (reference sequence). The length of the CDR3 is 14 residues. V shed 4 bases and J shed 2 bases, with 12 bases lying between them. CDR3 coding DNA: TGTGCCAGCAGCTCCCCCCAGGTGCCCTACGAGCAGTACTTC. Translated: CASSSPQVPYEQYF.

CDR3 in amino acids: CASSRSGSVSDTQYF. Written as DNA, the CDR3 is TGTGCCAGCAGCCGTAGCGGGAGTGTCTCAGATACGCAGTATTTT. The chain employs TRBV11-3 and TRBJ2-3, with 9 bases matching TRBD2. This CDR3 is 15 amino acids long. V lost 5 bases and J lost 4; bases outside the gene matches: 7. CDR1 is SGHNT, CDR2 YENEEA, per germline.

This chain links TRBV7-9 with TRBJ2-3, with 9 bases that match TRBD2. Germline-derived CDR1 and CDR2 are SEHNR and FQNEAQ (reference sequence). The CDR3 extends over 16 amino acids. V gave up 6 bases and J gave up 2 bases; unmatched junction bases: 9. The CDR3 coding sequence is TGTGCCAGCAGTCCACGACTAGCGGAAGCCACAGATACGCAGTATTTT. Its translation is CASSPRLAEATDTQYF.

In regard to this clone: Other DNA sequences in this specimen translate into the identical CDR3. This rearrangement joins TRBV7-9 to TRBJ2-1; D is possibly TRBD2 (5 bases). The V gene's germline CDR1 is SEHNR and CDR2 FQNEAQ (reference sequence). The CDR3 is made up of 14 amino acids. V gave up 5 bases and J gave up 3 bases, with 11 bases separating them. CDR3 sequence (DNA): TGTGCCAGCAGCCCTCGACTAAACTACAATGAGCAGTTCTTC. Translated, it gives CASSPRLNYNEQFF.

V usage is TRBV6-2 or TRBV6-3 and J usage is TRBJ2-7; tentatively, D is TRBD2 (5 bases). The CDR3 length is 13 residues. The V end lost 0 bases, the J end lost 4 bases, and 7 bases lay between the germline ends. Germline V CDR1 and CDR2: MNHEY, SVGEGT. CDR3 region: CASSYSREYEQYF. DNA for the CDR3: TGTGCCAGCAGTTACTCGAGGGAATACGAGCAGTACTTC.

The chain carries TRBV5-5 and TRBJ2-1; a possible D gene is TRBD2 (6 bases). CDR1 is SGHKS and CDR2 is YYEKEE in the germline V gene (reference sequence). The CDR3 has 15 residues. The V end was cut by 1 base, the J end by 6 bases, with 14 bases between. This chain's CDR3 is CASSLLGGGLNEQFF. As DNA, the CDR3 is TGTGCCAGCAGCTTGTTAGGCGGAGGGCTCAATGAGCAGTTCTTC.